This record covers a single TCR beta chain. Its cognate antigen has yet to be identified. No much larger clone exists at a distance of one base, and base qualities are not known. In the prospective study, participants were roughly 18 to 100 years old, resided in 24 geographic areas of the United States, and were enrolled through a virtual design. In the prospective study, participants were assigned to cohorts based on the clinical history participants reported in a screening survey and a study questionnaire. ImmuneRACE Cohort 3 recovered participants were defined by two consecutive negative NP/OP PCR tests, healthcare professional clearance, or symptom resolution. Each participant in the prospective study had whole blood, serum and a nasopharyngeal or oropharyngeal swab collected by mobile phlebotomists. Over a roughly two-month period, participants in the prospective study had the option of providing additional blood draws and questionnaires. Prospective study blood samples were shipped either frozen or at room temperature before DNA extraction.

The data are from a study of blood T cell repertoires in COVID-19 (dated by TCRdb to about 2020). Turning to the overall study: Collaborator samples came from the United States, Italy and Spain and covered acute and convalescent phases of COVID-19. The repertoires were released in a freely available public database intended as a resource for research on the immune response to SARS-CoV-2. The prospective study material was composed of cDNA or gDNA derived from T cells, B-cell-depleted T cells, or PBMCs. Samples were obtained from the ongoing ImmuneRACE study (first 160 participants) and from over a thousand subjects provided by 6 global collaborators. Sample metadata almost always included a de-identified subject ID, COVID-19 status, age in years and sex. The dataset comprised deeply sampled blood TCRbeta repertoires from subjects exposed to, actively infected with, or recovered from COVID-19. Where available, HLA class I and class II types were taken from metadata supplied by the sample provider and were not determined by assay-based typing.

TCRbeta CDR3 regions were amplified from genomic DNA by means of the immunoSEQ Assay, a bias-controlled multiplex PCR. As for the authors' bioinformatics: The number of nucleated cells in each sample was estimated from the amplification of reference gene primers within the assay. To quantify the absolute abundance of each unique TCRbeta CDR3 rearrangement, sequence reads were collapsed and filtered. Productive Simpson clonality was computed per sample as the square root of Simpson's diversity index over productive rearrangements. This is the immuneACCESS table as TCRdb keeps it, with only in-frame sequences that have V and J called. A part of the clones is gone; compared with another copy, unresolved V genes explain less than half, and the rest is unexplained. V and J calls and clone size follow that table, whereas D and trimming were derived from the DNA. Within this sample are under 200,000 clones, with about 89% of them counted one time only. The ten largest clones take up around 0.77% of the sample.

CDR1 and CDR2 are read off the germline V gene as SGHTA and FQGTGA. V and J are trimmed by 4 bases and 5 bases, and the gene matches miss 8 bases of the junction. The CDR3 holds 15 amino acids from the cysteine to the phenylalanine. Kept here is only the CDR3 DNA, which spans 45 bases and is read in frame from base 1. Beyond this particular receptor, the publication reports: The quantity of clinical and demographic metadata differed by source and by participant and was supplied without curation.

The receptor chain draws on TRBV7-3 and TRBJ1-1; TRBD1 aligns with 9 central bases. The sequence derives from a woman under 30 who had recovered from COVID-19. The sample was PBMCs or T cells enriched from blood (not recorded which). The CDR3 protein sequence reads: CASSSQDRGMTEAFF. Read as DNA, the sequence is TGTGCCAGCAGCTCCCAGGACAGGGGAATGACTGAAGCTTTCTTT.